This T cell receptor (beta chain) was obtained from a study of cytomegalovirus exposure and HLA in healthy donors (dated by TCRdb to 2017 to 2019). Background for the entire study: According to an earlier analysis of 587 of the donors, some 180 million T cells yielded roughly 100 million unique TCR beta sequences and approximately 300 Gb of sequence data. Donor age, sex, ethnicity and CMV serostatus were collected together with the repertoire data. An earlier analysis of approximately 640 of the donors applied high-throughput TCR beta sequencing to assess whether each TCR beta V gene segment acted as functional or pseudogenic. The genetic ancestry cluster associated with self-reported Caucasian donors included 81% of the roughly 400 genotyped donors. Among roughly 400 genotyped donors of the cohort, an average of roughly 230,000 unique TCR beta nucleotide sequences was sequenced per donor, of which about 18% were non-productive. About 330 gigabases of sequencing data and around 80 million unique TCR sequences made up an early release that covered over 550 HLA-typed donors. Rather than using new phenotypic data, the later analysis identified candidate immune exposures from TCR beta sequences and from how often those sequences occurred across donors. The study used immunosequencing to profile the T cell repertoires of about 670 subjects and linked those repertoires to cytomegalovirus serostatus. Genome-wide SNP genotypes for about 60% of the roughly 700 donors were used in a later genetic analysis, which treated that subset as a discovery cohort. Along with the approximately 620-subject first cohort, a separate validation cohort of approximately 110 different subjects was used. Every repertoire in the discovery cohort had been generated on one and the same sequencing platform. HLA typing covered class I and class II loci at four-digit resolution. High-throughput TCR immunosequencing, statistical association of individual TCRs with disease status, and machine learning were combined to predict cytomegalovirus infection status. Typing coverage differed by locus: A, B, C, DRB1 and DQB1 were typed in roughly 620-640 donors, DQA1 in 500 to 550, DPA1 in 600 to 610, and DPB1 in roughly 470. Several DR-DQ haplotypes were handled as single units for association and clustering, since linkage in the cohort was strong. The study aimed to test whether cataloging public T cell receptors could reveal signatures of past pathogen exposure. To study patterns of TCR occurrence, a later analysis re-analyzed previously published TCR beta repertoires from around 660 donors and added high-resolution HLA genotyping. General findings and caveats noted by the study authors: A later analysis found that HLA-associated TCR beta chains were more clonally expanded and had lower generation probabilities than equally common non-associated chains. Compared with the 666-donor mean, donors in an Asian-associated ancestry cluster had fewer N-insertions in productive TCRs, according to a later genetic analysis. The study listed approximately 160 TCR beta chains as associated with cytomegalovirus. Some IMGT-functional V segments, including TRBV6-2 and TRBV6-3, could not be distinguished by the 87-base-pair reads and were therefore excluded. While some public TCRs were present in many individuals, most TCR sequences turned up only very rarely across donors. In an earlier analysis of about 600 of the donors, most TCR beta V segments appeared in productive rearrangements about 90% or about 30% of the time, broadly matching IMGT annotations. Immune exposure information for the cohort was limited to CMV serostatus. According to a later analysis, TCR association rates differed among HLA loci, with DRB1 alleles showing the most associated TCRs and HLA-C alleles showing the fewest. Most CMV-associated TCR beta chains appeared to be HLA-restricted in a later analysis, and the HLA associations seemed to be driven largely by CMV exposure. Correlated functional status among segregating V segments might be attributable to linkage disequilibrium, but an unknown experimental factor could not be ruled out. The authors suggested that the approach could potentially be extended to other disease states and immunological phenotypes. In a later analysis, several top co-occurrence clusters were reported to appear linked to parvovirus B19, influenza, CMV and Epstein-Barr virus. The earlier analysis of 587 of the donors excluded 15 to 20 rarely observed V segments, including chromosome 9 orphons, because counts were too low. An association between a missense DCLRE1C variant and V-gene and J-gene trimming of TCR beta chains was found in a later genetic analysis and replicated in an independent cohort. Presence/absence analyses assumed roughly uniform sequencing depth across donors, an assumption that may not hold. When HLA alleles, especially DR and DQ, strongly co-occurred, TCR associations were difficult to assign to individual alleles. A further reported finding was that TCR beta sequences accurately predicted the HLA-A and HLA-B alleles for most subjects in the first cohort. In both the original and validation cohorts, the classifier was reported to diagnose cytomegalovirus status with high specificity and sensitivity. Because HLA typing was missing for some donors at each locus, association tests included only the typed subset. In this cohort, only TCR beta chains were sequenced, and detectable features were limited by the absence of alpha or paired-chain data. A cluster of highly shared sequence variants was judged likely to be a technical artifact of the sequencing pipeline. Three of the identified cytomegalovirus-associated TCR beta chains were confirmed in vitro to be specific for cytomegalovirus antigens. At a false discovery rate of 0.05, a later analysis linked about 17,000 TCR beta sequences to specific HLA alleles.

The cohort consisted of 666 healthy bone marrow donors. All cohort members were sampled while nominally healthy, although unrecorded immune exposures were likely present. The donor tested CMV seropositive, placing the donor among the approximately 290 seropositive members of the cohort. Each donor provided a peripheral blood sample, and peripheral blood mononuclear cells were used for TCR beta sequencing. Genomic DNA was extracted from the blood cell samples with the Qiagen DNeasy Blood Extraction Kit. Library creation used the immunoSEQ multiplex PCR assay. The multiplex PCR relied on a mix of 60 forward primers for TCR Vbeta segments and 13 reverse primers for TCR Jbeta segments. The CDR3 region of rearranged TCR beta genes was amplified from genomic DNA by a multiplex PCR assay. On the Illumina HiSeq System, the amplified TCR beta libraries were sequenced as 87-base-pair reads. The published analysis was carried out like this. In a later analysis, tens of millions of unique TCR beta chains were counted across the approximately 620 repertoires, and roughly 10 million of these chains were shared by at least two donors. Raw reads were error-corrected and collapsed into unique sequences by a nearest-neighbor algorithm in which closely related sequences were merged to remove PCR and sequencing errors. Alignment of CDR3 sequences to IMGT reference sequences was used to assign V, D and J gene segments. For a sequence to be retained, at least a six-nucleotide match to both a V gene segment and a J gene segment was required. A rearrangement was called productive if the CDR3 had no stop codons and remained in frame with V and J, and every other rearrangement was called non-productive. CDR3 was defined according to IMGT convention as the region running from the second conserved V-encoded cysteine to the conserved J-encoded phenylalanine. Sequences without an unambiguous match to a single V gene segment were excluded from the earlier analysis of 450 to 750 of the donors. An earlier analysis of about 600 of the donors called V segments functional above 56.7% productive rearrangements and segregating when the between-donor standard deviation exceeded 5%. To diagnose cytomegalovirus status from the catalog of TCR beta chain sequences, a statistical classification framework was built. In a later analysis, V and J genes were assigned by comparing TCR nucleotide sequences against IMGT/GENE-DB human TR gene sequences. Using the TCRdist pipeline, a later analysis assigned CDR3 sequences along with most-parsimonious VDJ recombination scenarios. A later analysis defined each TCR beta chain by its CDR3 amino acid sequence plus V-gene family, and excluded reads lacking a unique V-gene family. In a later analysis, a few hundred highly shared, low-generation-probability nucleotide sequences were removed to address suspected cross-contamination and a sequencing artifact. In a later analysis, a clonal expansion index for each public chain was calculated from normalized within-repertoire ranks of inferred template counts. In a later analysis, generation probabilities were computed using a VDJ recombination model fitted to out-of-frame rearrangements, and the results were checked against IGoR. In a later analysis, hypergeometric tests were used to score TCR-TCR, TCR-HLA and TCR-CMV co-occurrence, with a repertoire-size bias correction applied to TCR pairs. False discovery rates were estimated in a later analysis by permuting HLA or CMV assignments 20 times. In a later analysis, co-occurring TCRs were grouped using DBSCAN, with TCRdist sequence similarity added in when clustering inside HLA-allele-positive subsets. Repertoires with fewer than 30,000 or more than 120,000 public chains, plus five repertoires with anomalous nucleotide sharing, were excluded from co-occurrence clustering. The table comes from immuneACCESS by way of TCRdb, which keeps in-frame sequences with V and J called. Part of the clones is missing from these tables; in studies checked, under half for an unresolved V gene and the rest for unknown reasons. V, J and clone size reflect that table, while D and trimming were determined from the DNA. The sample data list some 150,000 clones, and around four fifths of these were observed just once. The top ten clonotypes cover roughly 7.8% of the sample.

For CDR1 and CDR2, the germline V gene lists SGHDN and FVKESK. Measured from the cysteine to the phenylalanine, the CDR3 is 14 residues long. Only the CDR3 part of the read is kept: 42 bases, read in frame from the first base. V is pared back by 2 bases and J by 1 base, with 6 bases lying between the germline termini. As for this clone: Its binding antigen is unknown. Per-base qualities were not stored, and no clone one base away is much larger. Distinct nucleotide sequences in the sample also encode this CDR3.

Specimen: PBMCs. The chain joins TRBV14 to TRBJ1-3; the D gene cannot be resolved reliably. The TCR sequence derives from a woman aged 45-60 years in good health and CMV-seropositive. CDR3 reads: CASSQSGSGNTIYF. Here is the DNA: TGTGCCAGCAGCCAATCGGGTTCTGGAAACACCATATATTTT.